These T cell receptor beta chains were read from a single sample in a study of regulatory T cells in long-lasting Graves disease. From the multiplex PCR reads, TCRdb called clonotypes with MiXCR, one entry per CDR3 protein. The table lists about 660,000 distinct CDR3 sequences, around 30% of them singletons. The sequencing here drew on peripheral blood mononuclear cells (PBMCs), taken when the disease was refractory, from a patient treated with antithyroid drugs. These receptors all stem from a female donor with Graves disease. Each CDR3 is given with its conserved first and last residue. A D gene is named only where the DNA matches it firmly. Size values are once, few and many counts, or a class for expanded clones, and some rows have none.

D gene: TRBD1; J gene: TRBJ1-5; clone size: .; V gene: TRBV7-9; CDR3 DNA: TGTGCCAGCAGCTTAGGGACAGGGATTCTATCCCAGCATTTT; CDR3 protein: CASSLGTGILSQHF
D gene: .; J gene: TRBJ2-2; clone size: .; V gene: TRBV19; CDR3 DNA: TGTGCCAGTAGTTTTAGGGGGACCGGCGGGGAGCTGTTTTTT; CDR3 protein: CASSFRGTGGELFF
D gene: .; J gene: TRBJ1-1; clone size: few; V gene: TRBV5-1; CDR3 DNA: TGCGCCAGCAGCTTGGGCAGGCCCACGAACACTGAAGCTTTCTTT; CDR3 protein: CASSLGRPTNTEAFF
D gene: .; J gene: TRBJ1-1; clone size: .; V gene: TRBV12-3/TRBV12-4; CDR3 DNA: TGTGCCAGCAGTTTAGGGGCAGGGGTAACTGAAGCTTTCTTT; CDR3 protein: CASSLGAGVTEAFF
D gene: TRBD1; J gene: TRBJ2-7; clone size: few; V gene: TRBV11-2; CDR3 DNA: TGTGCCAGCAGCTTATACTCTACAGGGGGCTCCCTCTACGAGCAGTACTTC; CDR3 protein: CASSLYSTGGSLYEQYF
D gene: TRBD1; J gene: TRBJ1-2; clone size: .; V gene: TRBV12-3/TRBV12-4; CDR3 DNA: TGTGCCAGCAGTTCCCTGGACAGGGGAAATGGCTACACCTTC; CDR3 protein: CASSSLDRGNGYTF
D gene: TRBD1; J gene: TRBJ2-5; clone size: .; V gene: TRBV13; CDR3 DNA: TGTGCCAGCGCCGACAGGGGGGGTCCCGAGACCCAGTACTTC; CDR3 protein: CASADRGGPETQYF
D gene: TRBD2; J gene: TRBJ2-4; clone size: few; V gene: TRBV20-1; CDR3 DNA: TGCAGTGCTAGCAGACTAGCGGAGAACATTCAGTACTTC; CDR3 protein: CSASRLAENIQYF
D gene: TRBD1; J gene: TRBJ1-1; clone size: many; V gene: TRBV25-1; CDR3 DNA: TGTGCCAGCAGTAAGATTGACAGGGCGGGAACTGAAGCTTTCTTT; CDR3 protein: CASSKIDRAGTEAFF
D gene: .; J gene: TRBJ1-2; clone size: many; V gene: TRBV28; CDR3 DNA: TGTGCCAGCAGTTTATGGGGGAACGGGGCTGGCTACACCTTC; CDR3 protein: CASSLWGNGAGYTF
D gene: .; J gene: TRBJ2-6; clone size: .; V gene: TRBV10-3; CDR3 DNA: TGTGCCATCAGTGAGTCCGGGGCCAACGTCCTGACTTTC; CDR3 protein: CAISESGANVLTF
D gene: TRBD1; J gene: TRBJ1-5; clone size: .; V gene: TRBV18; CDR3 DNA: TGTGCCAGCTCACGTTTACAGGGGGCTGATCAGCCCCAGCATTTT; CDR3 protein: CASSRLQGADQPQHF
D gene: TRBD1; J gene: TRBJ2-7; clone size: .; V gene: TRBV5-1; CDR3 DNA: TGCGCCAGCGGAAAACCGGACAGGGGGTACGAGCAGTACTTC; CDR3 protein: CASGKPDRGYEQYF
D gene: .; J gene: TRBJ2-5; clone size: .; V gene: TRBV6-1; CDR3 DNA: TGTGCCAGCAGTGAAGCAGGGTCCGGGAAGACCCAGTACTTC; CDR3 protein: CASSEAGSGKTQYF
D gene: TRBD2; J gene: TRBJ2-7; clone size: few; V gene: TRBV2; CDR3 DNA: TGTGCCAGCAGTGAAGTTATAGCGGGAAGTTCGATCGAGCAGTACTTC; CDR3 protein: CASSEVIAGSSIEQYF
D gene: TRBD2; J gene: TRBJ2-7; clone size: few; V gene: TRBV19; CDR3 DNA: TGTGCCAGTAGTATAGCCCCCGGGGGGGCCTACGAGCAGTACTTC; CDR3 protein: CASSIAPGGAYEQYF
D gene: TRBD1; J gene: TRBJ1-1; clone size: few; V gene: TRBV5-1; CDR3 DNA: TGCGCCAGCAGCCCGGGGACAGGTAGGAACACTGAAGCTTTCTTT; CDR3 protein: CASSPGTGRNTEAFF
D gene: .; J gene: TRBJ2-5; clone size: few; V gene: TRBV15; CDR3 DNA: TGTGCCACCAGCAGAGCTCCAAGGGCCCAGTACTTC; CDR3 protein: CATSRAPRAQYF
D gene: TRBD1; J gene: TRBJ1-1; clone size: .; V gene: TRBV12-3/TRBV12-4; CDR3 DNA: TGTGCCAGCAATTTCCGGGACAGGGGATACACTGAAGCTTTCTTT; CDR3 protein: CASNFRDRGYTEAFF
D gene: .; J gene: TRBJ1-6; clone size: many; V gene: TRBV12-3/TRBV12-4; CDR3 DNA: TGTGCCAGCAGTTTGACGGAATATTCACCCCTCCACTTT; CDR3 protein: CASSLTEYSPLHF
D gene: TRBD1; J gene: TRBJ2-7; clone size: .; V gene: TRBV30; CDR3 DNA: TGTGCCTGGAGTGTTGCCGGACAGGGGGGGTACGAGCAGTACTTC; CDR3 protein: CAWSVAGQGGYEQYF
D gene: .; J gene: TRBJ1-1; clone size: .; V gene: TRBV28; CDR3 DNA: TGTGCCAGCAGTTACAAACCCGGGACACCTCTTGGTCGGGCGAACACTGAAGCTTTCTTT; CDR3 protein: CASSYKPGTPLGRANTEAFF
D gene: .; J gene: TRBJ2-7; clone size: .; V gene: TRBV20-1; CDR3 DNA: TGCAGTGCTAGGAGGCAGGCCTACGAGCAGTACTTC; CDR3 protein: CSARRQAYEQYF
D gene: .; J gene: TRBJ1-2; clone size: .; V gene: TRBV29-1; CDR3 DNA: TGCAGCGTTCCTCCGCCAGGGGAAAATGGCTACACCTTC; CDR3 protein: CSVPPPGENGYTF
D gene: .; J gene: TRBJ2-7; clone size: .; V gene: TRBV20-1; CDR3 DNA: TGCAGTGCTAGAGAGAGCGCGCCCGAGCAGTACTTC; CDR3 protein: CSARESAPEQYF
D gene: TRBD1; J gene: TRBJ1-2; clone size: few; V gene: TRBV6-1; CDR3 DNA: TGTGCCAGCATGCGACAGGGGCAATCCAGAGTTTATGGCTACACCTTC; CDR3 protein: CASMRQGQSRVYGYTF
D gene: TRBD1; J gene: TRBJ2-7; clone size: .; V gene: TRBV6-1; CDR3 DNA: TGTGCCAGCAGGCGGGACAGGGGGCGCGAGCAGTACTTC; CDR3 protein: CASRRDRGREQYF
D gene: .; J gene: TRBJ2-7; clone size: .; V gene: TRBV6-1; CDR3 DNA: TGTGCCAGCAGTGAACCCTATACTGTAGCGGATTACTCCTACGAGCAGTACTTC; CDR3 protein: CASSEPYTVADYSYEQYF
D gene: .; J gene: TRBJ2-7; clone size: many; V gene: TRBV2; CDR3 DNA: TGTGCCAGCAGCCGGGACGGCTACGAGCAGTACTTC; CDR3 protein: CASSRDGYEQYF
D gene: .; J gene: TRBJ1-5; clone size: .; V gene: TRBV4-1; CDR3 DNA: TGCGCCAGCAGCCAAGATAGCTGGCAGCCCCAGCATTTT; CDR3 protein: CASSQDSWQPQHF
D gene: TRBD1; J gene: TRBJ2-7; clone size: .; V gene: TRBV20-1; CDR3 DNA: TGCAGTGCTAGGGGACAGCCAGGGATACAGTACTTC; CDR3 protein: CSARGQPGIQYF
D gene: .; J gene: TRBJ2-1; clone size: .; V gene: TRBV2; CDR3 DNA: TGTGCCAGCAGTATCTCCGGGCCCCAGATCGAGCAGTTCTTC; CDR3 protein: CASSISGPQIEQFF
D gene: .; J gene: TRBJ2-7; clone size: few; V gene: TRBV6-1; CDR3 DNA: TGTGCCAGCAGTATAACAAGCGGACCCTACGAGCAGTACTTC; CDR3 protein: CASSITSGPYEQYF
D gene: TRBD2; J gene: TRBJ2-7; clone size: .; V gene: TRBV6-2/TRBV6-3; CDR3 DNA: TGTGCCAGCAGGGTAAATAGCGGGAGGGCCGGCGAGCAGTACTTC; CDR3 protein: CASRVNSGRAGEQYF
D gene: .; J gene: TRBJ1-1; clone size: .; V gene: TRBV3-1; CDR3 DNA: TGTGCCAGCAGCCCCCTTGGAGGATCGAACACTGAAGCTTTCTTT; CDR3 protein: CASSPLGGSNTEAFF
D gene: .; J gene: TRBJ2-7; clone size: .; V gene: TRBV4-2; CDR3 DNA: TGTGCCAGCAGCCGATCAGGTACAGTTTCCTACGAGCAGTACTTC; CDR3 protein: CASSRSGTVSYEQYF